This TCR beta chain comes out of a study of T cells in Graves' hyperthyroidism and ophthalmopathy. Amplification yielded TCR beta CDR3 regions, with RNA transcripts as the source. The primer set for the first-round RT-PCR of the TCR CDR3 was HTBI. TCRdb ran MiXCR on the multiplex PCR reads and lists one entry per CDR3 protein. The sample has around 350,000 distinct CDR3 sequences; roughly 19% are singletons. V was clipped by 10 bases and J by 1 base; unmatched bases: 21. This CDR3 region has 18 residues. Germline CDR1 reads MDHEN; CDR2 reads SYDVKM. The rearrangement links TRBV28 to TRBJ2-7, with TRBD2 identical over 8 bases. The specimen sequenced was blood. The source is a woman between 18 and 29 years old with Graves' hyperthyroidism. The CDR3 coding sequence is TGTGCCACCTACCCGGTGGGGGGTAAGCGGGGGAAATCCTACGAGCAGTACTTC. Encoded protein: CATYPVGGKRGKSYEQYF.